Here is one TCR beta chain with its context. This clone is a singleton in its sample. Its antigen is still unknown. No quality values exist for individual bases; no much larger clone is one base distant. The data derive from a study of technical replicates of blood from a handful of donors (dated by TCRdb to about 2017). CDR1 MGHRA and CDR2 YSYEKL are derived from the germline V gene. The cysteine opens and the phenylalanine closes a CDR3 of 15 amino acids. The only DNA kept is the CDR3, 45 bases in frame from the first base. V loses 0 bases at its end and J loses 9 bases; junction bases beyond the gene matches: 8. Preparation of the library involved the immunoSEQ multiplex PCR assay. TCRdb carries this immuneACCESS record with in-frame sequences only. Its versions omit some clonotypes, under half of them owing to an unresolved V gene in the studies checked, with the rest unexplained. The sample table contains roughly 83,000 clones; only one count was recorded for about 92% of them. The top ten hold around 0.25% of the sample.

The V and J genes are TRBV4-1 and TRBJ2-1; TRBD2 lines up with 7 middle nucleotides. This sequence originates from a human donor in good health. Sequences were obtained from T cells isolated from PBMCs. CDR3 sequence: CASSQEAGSKSEQFF. The bases read TGCGCCAGCAGCCAAGAAGCGGGGTCTAAGAGTGAGCAGTTCTTC.